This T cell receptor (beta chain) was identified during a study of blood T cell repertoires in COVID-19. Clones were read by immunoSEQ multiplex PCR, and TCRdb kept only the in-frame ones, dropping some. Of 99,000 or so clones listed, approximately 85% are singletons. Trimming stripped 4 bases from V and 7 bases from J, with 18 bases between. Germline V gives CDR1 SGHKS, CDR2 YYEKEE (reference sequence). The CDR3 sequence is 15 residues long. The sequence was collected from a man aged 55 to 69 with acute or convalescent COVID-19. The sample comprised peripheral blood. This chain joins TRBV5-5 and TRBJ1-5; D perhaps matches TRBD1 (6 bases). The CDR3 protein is CASSQNYRDEQPQHF. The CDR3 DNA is TGTGCCAGCAGCCAGAATTACAGGGATGAACAGCCCCAGCATTTT.